The clone carrying this T cell receptor beta chain was seen only a few times. This sample stems from a study of blood T cell repertoires in COVID-19. Overall study context: The origin of the acute and convalescent COVID-19 samples was the United States, Italy and Spain. T cells, B-cell-depleted T cells, or PBMCs provided the cDNA or gDNA that served as material.

V trimming: 4 bases; J trimming: 2 bases; junction bases outside the gene matches: 4. The CDR3 loop spans 14 amino acids. CDR1 is SGHRS, CDR2 YFSETQ, per germline. How the authors handled the data: Amplified reference gene primers provided the basis for estimating nucleated cell counts. Sequencing used immunoSEQ multiplex PCR; TCRdb keeps in-frame clones, though not all of them. V and J calls and clone size are those listed in that table; D and trimming were worked out from the DNA. Of approximately 61,000 clones listed, around nine tenths were seen once; the top ten hold 18%. Sequenced sample: peripheral blood. The genes are TRBV5-1 and TRBJ2-3, with 7 bases that match TRBD2. This TCR came from an elderly woman with active COVID-19. The CDR3, as DNA: TGCGCCAGCAGCCCGACTAGCAACACAGATACGCAGTATTTT. This gives the protein CASSPTSNTDTQYF.